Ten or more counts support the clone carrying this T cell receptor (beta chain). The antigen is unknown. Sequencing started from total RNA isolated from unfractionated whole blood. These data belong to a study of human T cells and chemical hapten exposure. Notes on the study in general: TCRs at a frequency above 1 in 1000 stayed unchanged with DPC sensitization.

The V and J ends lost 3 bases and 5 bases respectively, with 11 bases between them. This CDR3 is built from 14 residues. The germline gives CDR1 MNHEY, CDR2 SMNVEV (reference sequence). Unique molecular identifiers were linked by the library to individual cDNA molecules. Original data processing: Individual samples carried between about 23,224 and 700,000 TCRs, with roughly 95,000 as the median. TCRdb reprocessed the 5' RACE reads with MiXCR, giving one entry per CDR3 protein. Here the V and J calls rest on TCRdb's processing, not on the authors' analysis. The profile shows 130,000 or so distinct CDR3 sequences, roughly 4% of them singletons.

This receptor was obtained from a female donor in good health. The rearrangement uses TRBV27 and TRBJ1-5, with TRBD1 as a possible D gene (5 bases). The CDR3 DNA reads TGTGCCAGCAGTTTCTCCAGGGCAGATCAGCCCCAGCATTTT. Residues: CASSFSRADQPQHF.